The TCR beta chain under discussion was sequenced for a study of type 1 regulatory T cells. Study-wide background: An in vitro protocol generated T-allo10, a Tr1-enriched, alloantigen-specific CD4 T cell product.

One entry per CDR3 protein, called by TCRdb with MiXCR from the reads. The sample yields about 62,000 distinct CDR3 sequences, approximately 60% seen once. This CDR3 region has 17 residues. V was pared by 0 bases and J by 4 bases, with 9 bases of the junction left unmatched. Looked up from germline, CDR1 is LGHDT and CDR2 is YNNKEL (reference sequence). This clonotype is a singleton in its sample. Its specificity is unknown. The source of this sequence is a human donor in good health. The V gene is TRBV3-1, the J gene TRBJ2-5, with TRBD2 identical over 9 bases. Material: cultured non-Tr1 T cells, either the whole culture or a sorted T cell fraction (not recorded which). CDR3 in DNA: TGTGCCAGCAGCCAAGATACAGGTAGCGGGAGCGGAGAGACCCAGTACTTC. It encodes CASSQDTGSGSGETQYF.